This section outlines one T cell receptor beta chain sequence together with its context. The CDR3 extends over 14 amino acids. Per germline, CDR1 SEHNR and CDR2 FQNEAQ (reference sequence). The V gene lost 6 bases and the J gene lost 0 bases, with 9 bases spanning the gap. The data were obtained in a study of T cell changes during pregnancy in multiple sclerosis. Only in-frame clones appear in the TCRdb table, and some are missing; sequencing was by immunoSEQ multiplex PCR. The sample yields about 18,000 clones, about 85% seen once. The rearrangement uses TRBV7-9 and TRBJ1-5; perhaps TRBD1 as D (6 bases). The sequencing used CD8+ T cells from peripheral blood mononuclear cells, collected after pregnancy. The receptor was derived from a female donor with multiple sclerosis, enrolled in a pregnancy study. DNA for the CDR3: TGTGCCAGCAGGGACAGTTATAGCAATCAGCCCCAGCATTTT. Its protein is CASRDSYSNQPQHF.